This T cell receptor beta chain derives from a study of monozygotic twins with inflammatory bowel disease. The CDR3 contains 13 residues. The germline V gene encodes CDR1 MNHNY and CDR2 SVGAGI (reference sequence). TCRdb re-called the 5' RACE reads; one entry per CDR3 protein, DNA not given. The specimen's table records around 210,000 distinct CDR3 sequences. From whole blood, total RNA was isolated without any sorting of T cells. In the case of this clonotype: The antigen is not known.

Study results and limitations: The analysis yielded no support for one strong signal or clonotype associated with IBD. IBD patients, compared with healthy twins, shared fewer clonotypes with others (especially with disease activity).

The receptor comes from a human donor with ulcerative colitis or Crohn's disease, or a healthy co-twin of an affected twin (not recorded which). This rearrangement joins TRBV6-6 to TRBJ1-6. Sequencing was performed on blood. The CDR3 sequence: CASSLSVNSPLHF.